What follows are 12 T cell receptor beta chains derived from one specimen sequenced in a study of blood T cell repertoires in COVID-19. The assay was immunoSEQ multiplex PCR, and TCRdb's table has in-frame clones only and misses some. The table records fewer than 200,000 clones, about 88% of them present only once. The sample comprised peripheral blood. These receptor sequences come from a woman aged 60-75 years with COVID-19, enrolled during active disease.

The CDR3 nucleotides read TGTGCCAGCAGCCTCGATTTTGCGACAGGGTCGTACGGCTACACCTTC. Protein product: CASSLDFATGSYGYTF. The gene calls are TRBV5-4 and TRBJ1-2, with 7 nucleotides matching TRBD1. This CDR3 has 16 residues. J was trimmed by 8 bases and V by 4 bases; bases with no gene match: 17. Looked up from germline, CDR1 is SGHNT and CDR2 is YYREEE (reference sequence).

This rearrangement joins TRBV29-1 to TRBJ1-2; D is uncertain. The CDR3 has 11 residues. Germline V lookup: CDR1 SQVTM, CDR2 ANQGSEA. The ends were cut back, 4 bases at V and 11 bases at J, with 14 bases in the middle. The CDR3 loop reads CSVVTSGSYTF. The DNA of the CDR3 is TGCAGCGTTGTGACAAGCGGGAGTTACACCTTC.

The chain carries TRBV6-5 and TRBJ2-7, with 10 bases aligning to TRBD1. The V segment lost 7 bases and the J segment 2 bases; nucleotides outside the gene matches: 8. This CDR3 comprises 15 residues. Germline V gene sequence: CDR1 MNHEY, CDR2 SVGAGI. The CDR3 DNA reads TGTGCCAGCACCCTTATAGGACAGGGGGCCTACGAGCAGTACTTC. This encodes CASTLIGQGAYEQYF.

CDR3 residues: CASSLREAFF. CDR3 DNA: TGTGCCAGCAGCCTACGTGAAGCTTTCTTT. The chain combines TRBV13 with TRBJ1-1, with D uncertain. Germline V gene sequence: CDR1 PRHDT, CDR2 FYEKMQ (reference sequence). V was clipped by 5 bases and J by 7 bases, with 5 bases between them. This CDR3 is 10 amino acids long.

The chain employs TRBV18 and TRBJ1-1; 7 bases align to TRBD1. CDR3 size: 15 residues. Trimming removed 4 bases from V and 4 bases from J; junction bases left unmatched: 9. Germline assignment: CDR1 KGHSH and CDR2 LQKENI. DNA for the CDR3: TGTGCCAGCTCACTATCTAAGGGGGCGGTCACTGAAGCTTTCTTT. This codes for CASSLSKGAVTEAFF. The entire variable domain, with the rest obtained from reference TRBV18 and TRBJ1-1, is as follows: NAGVMQNPRHLVRRRGQEARLRCSPMKGHSHVYWYRQLPEEGLKFMVYLQKENIIDESGMPKERFSAEFPKEGPSILRIQQVVRGDSAAYFCASSLSKGAVTEAFFGQGTRLTVV.

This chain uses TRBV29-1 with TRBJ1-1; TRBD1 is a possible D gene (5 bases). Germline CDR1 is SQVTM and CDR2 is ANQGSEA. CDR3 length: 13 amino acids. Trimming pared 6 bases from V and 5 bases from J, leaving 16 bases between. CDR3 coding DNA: TGCAGCGTCCGCGGGGGGATGAGAACTGAAGCTTTCTTT. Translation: CSVRGGMRTEAFF. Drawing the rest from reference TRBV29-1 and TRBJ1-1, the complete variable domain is SAVISQKPSRDICQRGTSLTIQCQVDSQVTMMFWYRQQPGQSLTLIATANQGSEATYESGFVIDKFPISRPNLTFSTLTVSNMSPEDSSIYLCSVRGGMRTEAFFGQGTRLTVV.

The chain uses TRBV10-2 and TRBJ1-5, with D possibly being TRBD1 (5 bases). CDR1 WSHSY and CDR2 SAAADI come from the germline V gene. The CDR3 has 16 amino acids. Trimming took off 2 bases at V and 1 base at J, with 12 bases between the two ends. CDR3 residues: CASSETGGLSNQPQHF. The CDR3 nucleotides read TGCGCCAGCAGTGAGACTGGGGGGTTGAGCAATCAGCCCCAGCATTTT.

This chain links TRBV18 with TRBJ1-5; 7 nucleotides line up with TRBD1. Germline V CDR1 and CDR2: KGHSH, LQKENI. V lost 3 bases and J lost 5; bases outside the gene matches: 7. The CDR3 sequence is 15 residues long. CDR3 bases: TGTGCCAGCTCACCTAGGACAGGTTCCGATCAGCCCCAGCATTTT. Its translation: CASSPRTGSDQPQHF.

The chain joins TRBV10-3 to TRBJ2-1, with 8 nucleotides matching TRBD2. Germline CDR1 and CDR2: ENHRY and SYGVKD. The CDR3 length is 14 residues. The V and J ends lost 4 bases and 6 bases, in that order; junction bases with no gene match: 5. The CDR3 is CAISAGLDSNEQFF. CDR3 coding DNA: TGTGCCATCAGTGCGGGACTAGACTCCAATGAGCAGTTCTTC.

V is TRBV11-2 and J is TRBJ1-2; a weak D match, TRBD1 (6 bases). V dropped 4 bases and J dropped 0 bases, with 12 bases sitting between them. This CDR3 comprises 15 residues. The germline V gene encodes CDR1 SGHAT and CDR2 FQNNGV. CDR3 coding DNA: TGTGCCAGCAGCTCGCCAGGGGTAGCTAACTATGGCTACACCTTC. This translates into CASSSPGVANYGYTF.

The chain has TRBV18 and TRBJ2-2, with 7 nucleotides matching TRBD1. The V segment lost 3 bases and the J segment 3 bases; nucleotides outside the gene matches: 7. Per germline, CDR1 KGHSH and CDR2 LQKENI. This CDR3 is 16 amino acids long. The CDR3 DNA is TGTGCCAGCTCACCTGACAGGGTATCGGACACCGGGGAGCTGTTTTTT. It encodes CASSPDRVSDTGELFF.

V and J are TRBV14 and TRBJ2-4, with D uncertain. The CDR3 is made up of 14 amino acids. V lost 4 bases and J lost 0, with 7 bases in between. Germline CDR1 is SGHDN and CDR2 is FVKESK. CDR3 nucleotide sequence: TGTGCCAGCAGCCCTCAGGCAGCCAAAAACATTCAGTACTTC. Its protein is CASSPQAAKNIQYF.